This passage covers 11 T cell receptor beta chains from one sample sequenced in a study of blood T cell repertoires in COVID-19. Sequencing used immunoSEQ multiplex PCR; TCRdb keeps in-frame clones, though not all of them. The sample has about 88,000 clones, approximately 90% seen once. Sequencing was done on a sample of peripheral blood. The receptors shown here come from a human donor with active COVID-19. The donor label of this sample is uncertain.

V and J are TRBV19 and TRBJ1-1; 8 bases map to TRBD1. There are 16 residues in the CDR3. CDR1 and CDR2 (germline): LNHDA, SQIVND (reference sequence). The V segment lost 6 bases and the J segment 5 bases; nucleotides outside the gene matches: 14. CDR3 DNA: TGTGCCAGTAGCCAAACCGGACAGGGTTTCCCGACTGAAGCTTTCTTT. Its translation: CASSQTGQGFPTEAFF.

The J gene is TRBJ2-7, the V gene TRBV19, with TRBD1 as a possible D gene (6 bases). CDR1 is LNHDA and CDR2 is SQIVND in the germline V gene (reference sequence). This CDR3 has 14 residues. V lost 2 bases, J lost 4 bases, and 12 bases lay in between. The CDR3 nucleotides are TGTGCCAGTAGTATAACAGGGACGAATTACGAGCAGTACTTC. It encodes CASSITGTNYEQYF. The entire variable domain, with the rest obtained from reference TRBV19 and TRBJ2-7, is as follows: DGGITQSPKYLFRKEGQNVTLSCEQNLNHDAMYWYRQDPGQGLRLIYYSQIVNDFQKGDIAEGYSVSREKKESFPLTVTSAQKNPTAFYLCASSITGTNYEQYFGPGTRLTVT.

The gene calls are TRBV24-1 and TRBJ2-1; D is perhaps TRBD1 (6 bases). This CDR3 contains 19 residues. Germline-derived CDR1 and CDR2 are KGHDR and SFDVKD. Between the trimmed V and J ends, which lost 4 bases and 7 bases, there was a span of 28 bases. Here the CDR3 reads CATSDHPLRGGKVANEQFF. The DNA for the CDR3 is TGTGCCACCAGTGACCACCCCCTGCGAGGGGGAAAGGTAGCGAATGAGCAGTTCTTC.

The rearrangement uses TRBV5-1 and TRBJ1-1; TRBD1 matches 8 bases. V shed 5 bases and J 1 base; nucleotides not matched to a gene: 7. The CDR3 runs to 15 residues. CDR1 is SGHRS and CDR2 is YFSETQ in the germline V gene. The CDR3 region is CASRWTDRENTEAFF. The CDR3 bases are TGCGCCAGCAGGTGGACGGACAGGGAGAACACTGAAGCTTTCTTT.

The chain has TRBV7-8 and TRBJ2-3; 10 bases line up with TRBD1. This CDR3 comprises 16 residues. With V trimmed by 0 bases and J by 4 bases, 4 bases remained unmatched. Germline V lookup: CDR1 SGHVS, CDR2 FQNEAQ. This chain's CDR3 is CASSLAGQGLSDTQYF. The CDR3 DNA reads TGTGCCAGCAGCTTAGCGGGACAGGGGCTGTCAGATACGCAGTATTTT.

This clone was detected only a few times. The chain has TRBV18 and TRBJ1-6, with a possible D match to TRBD1 (6 bases). The CDR3 spans 15 residues. V was pared by 6 bases and J by 7 bases, with 16 bases between. Germline loops: CDR1 KGHSH, CDR2 LQKENI. In DNA, the CDR3 is TGTGCCAGCTCGCGACTACAGGGTAGCAATTCACCCCTCCACTTT. It translates to CASSRLQGSNSPLHF.

CDR3 sequence: CAISPGTSGGSGETQYF. The CDR3 DNA is TGTGCCATCAGTCCCGGGACTAGCGGGGGGTCCGGAGAGACCCAGTACTTC. The rearrangement links TRBV10-3 to TRBJ2-5; 15 nucleotides align to TRBD2. The junction had 8 bases not matched to a gene; V was cut back by 5 bases and J by 4 bases. The CDR3 is 17 amino acids. In germline, CDR1 is ENHRY, CDR2 SYGVKD.

This chain connects TRBV27 to TRBJ2-7; D may be TRBD1 (5 bases). CDR1 MNHEY and CDR2 SMNVEV come from the germline V gene (reference sequence). The CDR3 has 15 amino acids. The V end lost 7 bases, the J end lost 4 bases, and 20 bases lay between the germline ends. The CDR3 sequence: CASKQSTVGVYEQYF. CDR3 nucleotide sequence: TGTGCCAGCAAGCAGTCGACAGTTGGTGTTTACGAGCAGTACTTC.

CDR3 coding DNA: TGTGCCAGCAAGGGGTGGCAGGGGGTTTCACCCCTCCACTTT. Protein sequence: CASKGWQGVSPLHF. The rearrangement uses TRBV2 and TRBJ1-6; 7 bases align to TRBD1. V shed 7 bases, J shed 9 bases, and the junction held 9 bases outside the gene matches. This CDR3 has 14 residues. CDR1 and CDR2 from the germline V gene are SNHLY and FYNNEI.

The genes are TRBV5-1 and TRBJ1-3; D gene uncertain. The V end lost 3 bases, the J end lost 0 bases, and 13 bases lay between the germline ends. There are 16 residues in the CDR3. The V gene's germline CDR1 is SGHRS and CDR2 YFSETQ. CDR3 in amino acids: CASSSIASNSGNTIYF. Written as DNA, the CDR3 is TGCGCCAGCAGCTCAATCGCAAGCAACTCTGGAAACACCATATATTTT.

The chain carries TRBV28 and TRBJ1-2, with TRBD1 matching 8 bases. There are 14 residues in the CDR3. V lost 6 bases to trimming and J lost 8 bases; unmatched junction nucleotides: 11. Germline V CDR1 and CDR2: MDHEN, SYDVKM. The CDR3 spells CASSLGQGVRGYTF. CDR3 coding DNA: TGTGCCAGCAGCCTAGGACAGGGCGTGCGGGGCTACACCTTC.